A single TCR beta chain is shown here with its context. This CDR3 spans 17 amino acids. V lost 2 bases and J lost 4, with 17 bases in between. Looked up from germline, CDR1 is SEHNR and CDR2 is FQNEAQ (reference sequence). Profiled with immunoSEQ multiplex PCR; TCRdb holds only in-frame clones, not every one. This table holds some 72,000 clones, less than 96% found once. The entry originates in a study of cytomegalovirus exposure and HLA in healthy donors. Whole-study context: A subsequent analysis stated that the 120 or so validation repertoires were run on the same platform as the roughly 710 first-cohort repertoires.

Sequenced material: PBMCs. This TCR derives from a man younger than 30 in good health and CMV-seropositive. The genes are TRBV7-9 and TRBJ2-2; perhaps TRBD1 as D (5 bases). The CDR3 spells CASSLSWGPGPTGELFF. For the CDR3, the DNA is TGTGCCAGCAGCTTAAGTTGGGGCCCCGGACCCACCGGGGAGCTGTTTTTT.